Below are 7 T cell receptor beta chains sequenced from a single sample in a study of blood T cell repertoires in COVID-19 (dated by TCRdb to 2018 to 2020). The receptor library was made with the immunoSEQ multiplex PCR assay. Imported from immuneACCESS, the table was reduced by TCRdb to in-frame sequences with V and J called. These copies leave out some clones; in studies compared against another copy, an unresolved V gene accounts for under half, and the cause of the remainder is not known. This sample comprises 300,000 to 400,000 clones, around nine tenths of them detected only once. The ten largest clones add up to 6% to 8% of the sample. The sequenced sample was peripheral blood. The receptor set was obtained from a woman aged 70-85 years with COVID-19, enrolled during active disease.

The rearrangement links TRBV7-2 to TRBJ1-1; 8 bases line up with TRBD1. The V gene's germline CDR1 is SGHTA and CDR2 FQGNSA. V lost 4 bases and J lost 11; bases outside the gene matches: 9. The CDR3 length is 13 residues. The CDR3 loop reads CASSSETGVYAFF. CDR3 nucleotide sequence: TGTGCCAGCAGCTCGGAGACAGGGGTGTATGCTTTCTTT. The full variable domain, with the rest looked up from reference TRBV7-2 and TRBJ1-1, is GAGVSQSPSNKVTEKGKDVELRCDPISGHTALYWYRQSLGQGLEFLIYFQGNSAPDKSGLPSDRFSAERTGGSVSTLTIQRTQQEDSAVYLCASSSETGVYAFFGQGTRLTVV.

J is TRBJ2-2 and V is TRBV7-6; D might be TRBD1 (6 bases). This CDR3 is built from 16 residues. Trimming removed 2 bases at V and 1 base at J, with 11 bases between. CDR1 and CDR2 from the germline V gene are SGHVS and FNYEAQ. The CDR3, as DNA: TGTGCCAGCAGCTTAAGGCAGGGGTTGAACACCGGGGAGCTGTTTTTT. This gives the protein CASSLRQGLNTGELFF.

The CDR3 sequence is CASSQDPWTSGETSSTDTQYF. In DNA, the CDR3 is TGTGCCAGCAGCCAGGATCCCTGGACTAGCGGGGAGACTTCTAGCACAGATACGCAGTATTTT. This chain uses TRBV3-1 (or the pseudogene TRBV3-2) with TRBJ2-3; 12 bases are a match to TRBD2. This CDR3 is built from 21 residues. After removal of 3 bases from V and 0 bases from J, the junction contained 16 bases not matched to a gene. Per the germline V gene, CDR1 is LGHDT and CDR2 is YNNKEL (reference sequence).

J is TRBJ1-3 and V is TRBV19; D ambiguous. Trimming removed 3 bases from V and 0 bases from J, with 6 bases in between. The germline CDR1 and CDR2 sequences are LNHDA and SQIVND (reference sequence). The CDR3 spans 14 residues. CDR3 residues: CASSIVSSGNTIYF. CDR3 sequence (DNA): TGTGCCAGTAGTATCGTCAGCTCTGGAAACACCATATATTTT.

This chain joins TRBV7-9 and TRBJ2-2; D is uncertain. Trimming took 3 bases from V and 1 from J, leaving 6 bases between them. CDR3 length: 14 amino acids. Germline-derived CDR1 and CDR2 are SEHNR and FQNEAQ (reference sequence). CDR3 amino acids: CASSFTMNTGELFF. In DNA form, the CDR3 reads TGTGCCAGCAGCTTCACTATGAACACCGGGGAGCTGTTTTTT.

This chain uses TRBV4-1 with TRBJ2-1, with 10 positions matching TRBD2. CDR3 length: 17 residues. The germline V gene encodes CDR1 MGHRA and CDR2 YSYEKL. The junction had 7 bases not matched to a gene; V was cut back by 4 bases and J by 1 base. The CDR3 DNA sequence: TGCGCCAGCAGCCCAATAGCGGGGGGAATTTCCTACAATGAGCAGTTCTTC. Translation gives CASSPIAGGISYNEQFF.

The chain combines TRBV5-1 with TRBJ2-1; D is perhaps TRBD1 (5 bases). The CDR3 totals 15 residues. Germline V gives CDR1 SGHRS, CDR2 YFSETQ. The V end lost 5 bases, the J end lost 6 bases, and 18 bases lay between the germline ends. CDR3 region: CASSIRVDALNEQFF. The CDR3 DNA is TGCGCCAGCAGTATCAGGGTTGATGCTCTCAATGAGCAGTTCTTC.